The 20 T cell receptor beta chains listed next were all sequenced from one sample in a study of blood T cell repertoires in COVID-19. Sequenced by immunoSEQ multiplex PCR; TCRdb stores in-frame clones only, minus some. There are 140,000 or so clones in the sample; about four fifths occur only once, and around 5% lies in the top ten. Sequenced: peripheral blood. These receptors were collected from a woman aged 70 to 79 with COVID-19, enrolled during active disease.

The genes are TRBV10-2 and TRBJ1-2, with a tentative D call TRBD1 (5 bases). The germline V and J ends were trimmed by 0 bases and 8 bases, with 10 bases remaining between them. This CDR3 region has 13 residues. Germline V gene sequence: CDR1 WSHSY, CDR2 SAAADI. In nucleotides, the CDR3 is TGCGCCAGCAGTGAGTCGGGGGGTCAAGGCTACACCTTC. The encoded protein is CASSESGGQGYTF.

V and J are TRBV6-1 and TRBJ2-7; D gene uncertain. The germline gives CDR1 MNHNS, CDR2 SASEGT. CDR3 length: 13 residues. Trimming cost V 3 bases and J 3 bases, with 9 bases left between them. The DNA for the CDR3 is TGTGCCAGCAGTGACCCTTCCCGCTACGAGCAGTACTTC. Amino acid sequence: CASSDPSRYEQYF.

The chain combines TRBV30 with TRBJ1-6; possible D gene TRBD1, 6 bases. This CDR3 region has 13 residues. The V end was cut by 5 bases, the J end by 6 bases, with 11 bases between. Germline CDR1 and CDR2: GTSNPN and SVGIG (reference sequence). In DNA form, the CDR3 reads TGTGCCTGGGAGACAGGCCTTAATTCACCCCTCCACTTT. The encoded protein is CAWETGLNSPLHF.

The gene calls are TRBV6-5 and TRBJ2-5, with 10 positions matching TRBD1. Germline CDR1 MNHEY, CDR2 SVGAGI. The CDR3 is 16 amino acids. Trimming cost V 2 bases and J 4 bases; bases outside gene matches: 7. The DNA for the CDR3 is TGTGCCAGCAGTTACGGGACAGGGGCGGGGGTAGAGACCCAGTACTTC. It translates to CASSYGTGAGVETQYF.

The CDR3 region is CASDGSAGGAETQYF. The CDR3 region has the DNA TGCGCCAGCGATGGCAGCGCGGGCGGGGCCGAGACCCAGTACTTC. The J gene is TRBJ2-5, the V gene TRBV5-1; the D gene is possibly TRBD2 (6 bases). CDR3 length: 15 amino acids. V lost 7 bases and J 5 bases, leaving 21 bases between the germline ends. CDR1 is SGHRS, CDR2 YFSETQ, per germline.

This sequence joins TRBV6-5 and TRBJ1-5; D unclear. CDR1 is MNHEY and CDR2 is SVGAGI in the germline V gene. The V end lost 5 bases, the J end lost 5 bases, and 4 bases lay between the germline ends. The CDR3 covers 11 residues. CDR3 protein: CASSLDQPQHF. In nucleotides, the CDR3 is TGTGCCAGCAGTCTAGATCAGCCCCAGCATTTT.

The rearrangement joins TRBV30 to TRBJ1-4, with D perhaps matching TRBD1 (6 bases). V lost 3 bases and J 10 bases, leaving 12 bases between the germline ends. Germline V gives CDR1 GTSNPN, CDR2 SVGIG (reference sequence). The CDR3 is made up of 12 amino acids. CDR3 sequence: CAWSDLGGKLFF. CDR3 DNA: TGTGCCTGGAGCGACTTAGGGGGAAAACTGTTTTTT.

The chain employs TRBV6-2 or TRBV6-3 and TRBJ2-7; 10 nucleotides align to TRBD2. The CDR3 has 15 residues. Germline V lookup: CDR1 MNHEY, CDR2 SVGEGT. V lost 6 bases to trimming and J lost 6 bases; unmatched junction nucleotides: 11. DNA for the CDR3: TGTGCCAGCAGCTCGCTAGCGGGGGAAGTGCGCGAGCAGTACTTC. Amino acids: CASSSLAGEVREQYF.

This sequence joins TRBV30 and TRBJ2-1; 10 nucleotides align to TRBD2. The CDR3 is made up of 14 amino acids. CDR1 GTSNPN and CDR2 SVGIG come from the germline V gene (reference sequence). J lost 9 bases, V lost 4 bases, and 9 bases had no gene match. CDR3 nucleotides: TGTGCCTGGAATGTACCTCAGCGGGGGGGTGAGCAGTTCTTC. It yields the protein CAWNVPQRGGEQFF.

The chain links TRBV29-1 to TRBJ1-1, with D unclear. CDR3 length equals 14 residues. Germline V CDR1 and CDR2: SQVTM, ANQGSEA. The germline V and J ends were trimmed by 2 bases and 5 bases, with 15 bases remaining between them. CDR3 nucleotide sequence: TGCAGCGTTGAATCGGTGAGAAGTCTAACTGAAGCTTTCTTT. As protein: CSVESVRSLTEAFF.

This chain joins TRBV6-2 or TRBV6-3 and TRBJ2-3, with 13 bases that match TRBD2. Germline loops: CDR1 MNHEY, CDR2 SVGEGT. V trimming: 4 bases; J trimming: 2 bases; junction bases outside the gene matches: 3. The CDR3 covers 16 residues. CDR3 sequence (DNA): TGTGCCAGCAGTTCCGGACTAGCGGGGGACACAGATACGCAGTATTTT. Encoded protein: CASSSGLAGDTDTQYF.

V usage is TRBV5-1 and J usage is TRBJ1-1, with D perhaps matching TRBD1 (5 bases). Trimming pared 0 bases from V and 10 bases from J, leaving 13 bases between. Germline CDR1 reads SGHRS; CDR2 reads YFSETQ. The CDR3 is 13 amino acids. The CDR3 loop reads CASSLAGAGGAFF. The CDR3 bases are TGCGCCAGCAGCTTGGCGGGCGCCGGGGGAGCTTTCTTT.

V is TRBV6-6 and J is TRBJ1-1; 8 bases align to TRBD1. The J segment lost 11 bases and the V segment lost 5 bases, leaving 13 bases of the junction unmatched. The CDR3 spans 14 residues. Germline CDR1 MNHNY, CDR2 SVGAGI (reference sequence). CDR3 loop: CASSPGQGLLHAFF. The CDR3 coding sequence is TGTGCCAGCAGTCCCGGACAGGGACTCCTCCACGCTTTCTTT.

This clone has only one observation. At the DNA level, this CDR3 is encoded by other sequences in the same sample as well. The chain combines TRBV9 with TRBJ1-6; tentatively, D is TRBD1 (6 bases). Germline lookup yields CDR1 SGDLS and CDR2 YYNGEE. V lost 3 bases to trimming and J lost 7 bases, with 11 bases between them. The CDR3 is made up of 14 amino acids. The CDR3: CASSGAGDNSPLHF. The CDR3 DNA reads as TGTGCCAGCAGCGGTGCAGGGGACAATTCACCCCTCCACTTT. Filled out from reference TRBV9 and TRBJ1-6, the complete variable domain reads DSGVTQTPKHLITATGQRVTLRCSPRSGDLSVYWYQQSLDQGLQFLIQYYNGEERAKGNILERFSAQQFPDLHSELNLSSLELGDSALYFCASSGAGDNSPLHFGNGTRLTVT.

The V and J genes are TRBV2 and TRBJ1-3; a possible D gene is TRBD1 (5 bases). Germline values: CDR1 SNHLY, CDR2 FYNNEI. The CDR3 totals 14 residues. With 3 bases removed from V and 1 base from J, the gap between germline ends came to 7 bases. The DNA for the CDR3 is TGTGCCAGCAGTGAGCGGGGGTCTGGAAACACCATATATTTT. Protein product: CASSERGSGNTIYF.

This clone was found a few times. The gene calls are TRBV11-3 and TRBJ2-7; 9 bases are shared with TRBD1. CDR3 length equals 13 residues. The junction had 9 bases not matched to a gene; V was cut back by 6 bases and J by 9 bases. Germline CDR1 is SGHNT and CDR2 is YENEEA. CDR3: CASSSGQGTGQYF. For the CDR3, the DNA is TGTGCCAGCAGTTCCGGACAGGGGACGGGGCAGTACTTC.

The chain combines TRBV18 with TRBJ2-3; D is possibly TRBD1 (5 bases). Looked up from germline, CDR1 is KGHSH and CDR2 is LQKENI. The CDR3 covers 16 residues. V was shortened by 3 bases and J by 2 bases, with 15 bases between the two germline ends. The CDR3 sequence: CASSPPSQGPTDTQYF. In DNA form, the CDR3 reads TGTGCCAGCTCACCCCCATCCCAGGGTCCCACAGATACGCAGTATTTT.

The chain has TRBV19 and TRBJ2-6; TRBD2 is a possible D gene (5 bases). Trimming cost V 5 bases and J 0 bases, with 8 bases left between them. Per germline, CDR1 LNHDA and CDR2 SQIVND (reference sequence). CDR3 length: 15 amino acids. The CDR3 DNA is TGTGCCAGTAGTCGGACTTTCTCTGGGGCCAACGTCCTGACTTTC. Protein sequence: CASSRTFSGANVLTF.

The rearrangement links TRBV2 to TRBJ2-2; the D gene is possibly TRBD2 (5 bases). In germline, CDR1 is SNHLY, CDR2 FYNNEI. The CDR3 length is 15 residues. V was clipped by 4 bases and J by 0 bases, with 9 bases between them. The CDR3 region is CASSGTPPNTGELFF. In DNA form, the CDR3 reads TGTGCCAGCAGTGGGACTCCTCCGAACACCGGGGAGCTGTTTTTT.

V is TRBV5-4 and J is TRBJ2-2; TRBD1 is a possible D gene (6 bases). Germline V gene sequence: CDR1 SGHNT, CDR2 YYREEE (reference sequence). The CDR3 spans 14 residues. Trimming left V 7 bases short and J 4 bases short, with 14 bases between. The CDR3: CASYLQGSTGELFF. CDR3 bases: TGTGCCAGCTACCTTCAGGGGTCCACCGGGGAGCTGTTTTTT.